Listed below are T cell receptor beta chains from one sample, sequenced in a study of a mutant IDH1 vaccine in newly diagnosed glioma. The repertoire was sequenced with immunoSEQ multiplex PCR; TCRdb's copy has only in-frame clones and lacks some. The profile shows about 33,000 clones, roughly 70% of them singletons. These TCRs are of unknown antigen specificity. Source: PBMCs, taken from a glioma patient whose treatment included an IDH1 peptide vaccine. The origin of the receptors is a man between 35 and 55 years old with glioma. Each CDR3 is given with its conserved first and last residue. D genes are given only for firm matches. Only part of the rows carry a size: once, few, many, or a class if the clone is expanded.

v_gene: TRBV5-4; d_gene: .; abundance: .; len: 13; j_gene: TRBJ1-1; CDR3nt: TGTGCCAGCAGCTTGCAAGACGGGCTTGAAGCTTTCTTT; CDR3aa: CASSLQDGLEAFF
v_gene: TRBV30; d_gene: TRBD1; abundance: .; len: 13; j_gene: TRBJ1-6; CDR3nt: TGTGCCTGGGACAGGGGGTTAGGTTCACCCCTCCACTTT; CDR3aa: CAWDRGLGSPLHF
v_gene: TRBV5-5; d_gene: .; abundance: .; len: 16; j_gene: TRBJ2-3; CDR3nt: TGTGCCAGCAGCTTGGCTGCCAGGGGTATTTCGGATACGCAGTATTTT; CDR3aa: CASSLAARGISDTQYF
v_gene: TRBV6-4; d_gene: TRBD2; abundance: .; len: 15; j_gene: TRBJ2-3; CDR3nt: TGTGCCAGCAGTGACCGGGGAGGGTACACAGATACGCAGTATTTT; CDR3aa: CASSDRGGYTDTQYF
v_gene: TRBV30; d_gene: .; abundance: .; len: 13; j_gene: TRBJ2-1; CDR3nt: TGTGCCTGGAGTGTAATGGAGAATGGTGAGCAGTTCTTC; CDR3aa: CAWSVMENGEQFF
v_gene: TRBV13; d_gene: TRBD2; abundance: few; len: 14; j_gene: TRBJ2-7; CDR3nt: TGTGCCAGCAGCCTCCCGGGGGGCTCCTACGAGCAGTACTTC; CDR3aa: CASSLPGGSYEQYF
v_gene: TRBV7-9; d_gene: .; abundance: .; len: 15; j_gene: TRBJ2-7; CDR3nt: TGTGCCAGCAGCTTAGAGCTGGGGTCGACCTACGAGCAGTACTTC; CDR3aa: CASSLELGSTYEQYF
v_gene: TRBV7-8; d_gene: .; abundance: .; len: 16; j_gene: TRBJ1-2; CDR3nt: TGTGCCAGCAGCTTAGCGGGAGGGGAGCAATCCTATGGCTACACCTTC; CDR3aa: CASSLAGGEQSYGYTF
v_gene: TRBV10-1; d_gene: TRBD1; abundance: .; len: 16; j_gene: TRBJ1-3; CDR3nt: TGCGCCAGCAGAGAACCGGGACAGGGAACTGGAAACACCATATATTTT; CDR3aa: CASREPGQGTGNTIYF
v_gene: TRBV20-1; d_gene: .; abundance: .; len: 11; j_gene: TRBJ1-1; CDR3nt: TGCAGTGCTACGGAGAACACTGAAGCTTTCTTT; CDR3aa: CSATENTEAFF
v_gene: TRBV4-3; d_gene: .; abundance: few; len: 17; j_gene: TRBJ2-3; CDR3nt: TGCGCCAGCAGCCGCTCCCGGGGGCGGAGCCCCACAGATACGCAGTATTTT; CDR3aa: CASSRSRGRSPTDTQYF
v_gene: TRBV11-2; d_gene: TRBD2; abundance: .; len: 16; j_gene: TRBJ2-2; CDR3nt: TGTGCCAGCAGCCTTCGACTAGCGGGGCTCACCGGGGAGCTGTTTTTT; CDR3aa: CASSLRLAGLTGELFF
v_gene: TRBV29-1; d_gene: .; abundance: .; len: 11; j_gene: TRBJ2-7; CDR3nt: TGCAGCGTTCGCAGGGACTACGAGCAGTACTTC; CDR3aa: CSVRRDYEQYF
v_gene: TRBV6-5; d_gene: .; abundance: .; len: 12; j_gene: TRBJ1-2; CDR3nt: TGTGCCAGCACCTTAGACCGGTATGGCTACACCTTC; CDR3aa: CASTLDRYGYTF
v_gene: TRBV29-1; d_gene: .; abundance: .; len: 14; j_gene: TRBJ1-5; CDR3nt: TGCAGCGTCTCCGGGACCGGGGGCAATCAGCCCCAGCATTTT; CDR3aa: CSVSGTGGNQPQHF
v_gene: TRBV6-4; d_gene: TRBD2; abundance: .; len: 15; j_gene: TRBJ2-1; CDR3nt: TGTGCCAGCAGCGCTCTAGCGGGAGCCTCCAATGAGCAGTTCTTC; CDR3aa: CASSALAGASNEQFF
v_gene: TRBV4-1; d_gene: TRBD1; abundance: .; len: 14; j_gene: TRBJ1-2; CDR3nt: TGCGCCAGCAGGGGGGGACAGGGGGGCTATGGCTACACCTTC; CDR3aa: CASRGGQGGYGYTF
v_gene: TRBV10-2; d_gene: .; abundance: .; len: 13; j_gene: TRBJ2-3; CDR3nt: TGCGCCAGCAGTGAGCCTTTTACAGATACGCAGTATTTT; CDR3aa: CASSEPFTDTQYF
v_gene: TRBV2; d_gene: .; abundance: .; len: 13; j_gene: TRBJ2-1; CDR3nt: TGTGCCAGCAGCCCGGGACTGACCAATGAGCAGTTCTTC; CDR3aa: CASSPGLTNEQFF
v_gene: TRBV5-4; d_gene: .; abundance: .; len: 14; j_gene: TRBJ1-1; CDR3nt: TGTGCCAGCAGCACCGGGAGGGCGAACACTGAAGCTTTCTTT; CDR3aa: CASSTGRANTEAFF
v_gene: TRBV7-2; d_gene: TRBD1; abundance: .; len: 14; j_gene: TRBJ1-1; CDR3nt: TGTGCCAGCAGCTTAGGAGGGGGCAGGACTGAAGCTTTCTTT; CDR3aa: CASSLGGGRTEAFF
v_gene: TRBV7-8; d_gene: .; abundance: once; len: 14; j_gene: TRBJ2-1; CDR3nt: TGTGCCAGCAGCTTGGTGGACTATAACAATGAGCAGTTCTTC; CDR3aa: CASSLVDYNNEQFF
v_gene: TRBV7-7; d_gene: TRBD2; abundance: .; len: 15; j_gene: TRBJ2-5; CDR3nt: TGTGCCAGCAGCCAATCTGGGGGAGGGCAAGAGACCCAGTACTTC; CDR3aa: CASSQSGGGQETQYF
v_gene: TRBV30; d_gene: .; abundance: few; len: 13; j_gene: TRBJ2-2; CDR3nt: TGTGCCTGGAGCCGTTTGACAGGAGGGGAGCTGTTTTTT; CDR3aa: CAWSRLTGGELFF
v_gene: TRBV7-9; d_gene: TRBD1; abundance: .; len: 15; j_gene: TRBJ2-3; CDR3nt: TGTGCCAGCAGCCCTGACAGGGGGTGGGCAGATACGCAGTATTTT; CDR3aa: CASSPDRGWADTQYF
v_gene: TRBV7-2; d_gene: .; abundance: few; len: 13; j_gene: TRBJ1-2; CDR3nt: TGTGCCAGCAGCTTAGCGAACCAGTATGGCTACACCTTC; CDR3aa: CASSLANQYGYTF
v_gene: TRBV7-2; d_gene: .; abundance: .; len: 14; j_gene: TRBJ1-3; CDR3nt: TGTGCCAGCAGCCCTCGGAGCTCTGGAAACACCATATATTTT; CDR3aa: CASSPRSSGNTIYF
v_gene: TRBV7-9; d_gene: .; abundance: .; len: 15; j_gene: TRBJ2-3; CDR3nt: TGTGCCAGCAGCCTAAGGCGCTTGGCCTCCGATACGCAGTATTTT; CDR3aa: CASSLRRLASDTQYF
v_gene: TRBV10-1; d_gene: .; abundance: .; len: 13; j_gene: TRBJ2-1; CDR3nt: TGCGCCAGCAGTGATGGAGGATACAATGAGCAGTTCTTC; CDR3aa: CASSDGGYNEQFF
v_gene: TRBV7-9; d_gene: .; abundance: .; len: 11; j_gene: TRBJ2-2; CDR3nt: TGTGCCAGCAGCTCGTCCCGGGAGCTGTTTTTT; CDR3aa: CASSSSRELFF
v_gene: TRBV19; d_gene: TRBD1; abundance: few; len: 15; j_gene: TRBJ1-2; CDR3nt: TGTGCCAGTACCCCGGGACAGGGGGGATACTATGGCTACACCTTC; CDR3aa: CASTPGQGGYYGYTF
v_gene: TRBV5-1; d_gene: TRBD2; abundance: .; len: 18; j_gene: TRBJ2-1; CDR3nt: TGCGCCAGCAGCCCGGGACTAGCGGGGGCCCGCTCCTACAATGAGCAGTTCTTC; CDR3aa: CASSPGLAGARSYNEQFF
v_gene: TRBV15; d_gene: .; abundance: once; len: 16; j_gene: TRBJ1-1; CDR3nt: TGTGCCACCAGCGACCCCGGCAGGGCCATCGGTACTGAAGCTTTCTTT; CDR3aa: CATSDPGRAIGTEAFF
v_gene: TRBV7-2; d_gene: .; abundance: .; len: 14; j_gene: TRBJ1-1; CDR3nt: TGTGCCAGCACCTTTGGGCCTGGGAACACTGAAGCTTTCTTT; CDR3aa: CASTFGPGNTEAFF
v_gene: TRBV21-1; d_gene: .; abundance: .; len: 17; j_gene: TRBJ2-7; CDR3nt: TGTGCCAGCAGCAAAGCGGTATGGGACCAAAGCTCCTACGAGCAGTACTTC; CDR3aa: CASSKAVWDQSSYEQYF
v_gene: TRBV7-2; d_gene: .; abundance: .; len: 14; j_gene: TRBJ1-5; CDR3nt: TGTGCCAGCAGCCCCTATGGGGATGGGGGGCCCCAGCATTTT; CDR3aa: CASSPYGDGGPQHF
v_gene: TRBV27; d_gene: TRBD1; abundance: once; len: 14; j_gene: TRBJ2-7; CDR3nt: TGTGCCAGCAGTTACACGACAGGGGCCTACGAGCAGTACTTC; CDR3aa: CASSYTTGAYEQYF
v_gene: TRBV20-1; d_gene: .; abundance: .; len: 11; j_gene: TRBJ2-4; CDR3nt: TGCAGTGCTAGAGTTTCGCTTGCTCAGTACTTC; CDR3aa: CSARVSLAQYF
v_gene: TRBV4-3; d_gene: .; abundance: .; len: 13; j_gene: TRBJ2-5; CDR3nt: TGCGCCAGCAGCCCCAGGCTTGGAGAGACCCAGTACTTC; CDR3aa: CASSPRLGETQYF
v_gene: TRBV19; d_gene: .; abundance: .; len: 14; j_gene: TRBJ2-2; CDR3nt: TGTGCCAGTAGTGTCGAAAGACAGACCGGGGAGCTGTTTTTT; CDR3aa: CASSVERQTGELFF
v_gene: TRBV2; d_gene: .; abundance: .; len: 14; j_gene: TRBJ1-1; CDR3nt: TGTGCCAGCAGTGACCATTCGAACGGGGCTGAAGCTTTCTTT; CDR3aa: CASSDHSNGAEAFF
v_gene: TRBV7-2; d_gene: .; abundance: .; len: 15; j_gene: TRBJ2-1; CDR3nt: TGTGCCAGCAGCTTAGTCCAGGGGTTAAGTTCTGAGCAGTTCTTC; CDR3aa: CASSLVQGLSSEQFF
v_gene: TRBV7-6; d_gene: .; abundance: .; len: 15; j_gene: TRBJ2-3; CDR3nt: TGTGCCAGCAGCTTAGATGTGGGCCGCACAGATACGCAGTATTTT; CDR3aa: CASSLDVGRTDTQYF
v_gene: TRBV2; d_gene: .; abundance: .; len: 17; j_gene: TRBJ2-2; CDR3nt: TGTGCCAGCAGAAGGGAGGGGGCTAGCGGTCACACCGGGGAGCTGTTTTTT; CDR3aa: CASRREGASGHTGELFF
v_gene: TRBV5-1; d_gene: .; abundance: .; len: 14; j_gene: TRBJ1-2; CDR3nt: TGCGCCAGCAGGAGTGACGGGGTGACCTATGGCTACACCTTC; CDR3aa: CASRSDGVTYGYTF
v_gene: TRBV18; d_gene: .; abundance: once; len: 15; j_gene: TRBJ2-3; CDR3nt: TGTGCCAGCTCACCAGGGCGAGGGGCCCCAGATACGCAGTATTTT; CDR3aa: CASSPGRGAPDTQYF
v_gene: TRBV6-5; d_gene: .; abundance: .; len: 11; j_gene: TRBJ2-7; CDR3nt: TGTGCCAGCGGAGGGCCCTACGAGCAGTACTTC; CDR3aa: CASGGPYEQYF
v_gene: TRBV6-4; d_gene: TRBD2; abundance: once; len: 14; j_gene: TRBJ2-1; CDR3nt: TGTGCCAGCAGTAGCGGGAGCTCCTACAATGAGCAGTTCTTC; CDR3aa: CASSSGSSYNEQFF
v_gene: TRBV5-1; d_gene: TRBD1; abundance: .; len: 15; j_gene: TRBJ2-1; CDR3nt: TGCGCCAGCAGCTTGGGGGACAGCTCCTACAATGAGCAGTTCTTC; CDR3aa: CASSLGDSSYNEQFF
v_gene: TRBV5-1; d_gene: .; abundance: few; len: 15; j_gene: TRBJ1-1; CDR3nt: TGCGCCAGCAGCTTGGCCGGGGGAGTGAACACTGAAGCTTTCTTT; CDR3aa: CASSLAGGVNTEAFF
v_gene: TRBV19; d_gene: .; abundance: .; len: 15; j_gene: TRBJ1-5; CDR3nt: TGTGCCAGTAGTACTCCACGGTCGGCCGCCCAGCCCCAGCATTTT; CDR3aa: CASSTPRSAAQPQHF
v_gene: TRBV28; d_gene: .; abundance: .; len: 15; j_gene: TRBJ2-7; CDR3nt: TGTGCCAGCAGTTCTCCTGGTGGAGGGTCCTACGAGCAGTACTTC; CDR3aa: CASSSPGGGSYEQYF
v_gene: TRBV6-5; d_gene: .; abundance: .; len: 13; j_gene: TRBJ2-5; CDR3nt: TGTGCCAGCAAGGGAGGTTTCGGAGAGACCCAGTACTTC; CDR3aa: CASKGGFGETQYF
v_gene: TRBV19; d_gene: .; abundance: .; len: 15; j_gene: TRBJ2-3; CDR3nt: TGTGCCAGTACCAGCGCTTCACGGGGAGTGGATACGCAGTATTTT; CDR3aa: CASTSASRGVDTQYF
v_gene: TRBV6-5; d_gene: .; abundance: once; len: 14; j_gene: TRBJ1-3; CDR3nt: TGTGCCAGCAAAAAGGGGCTCTCTGGAAACACCATATATTTT; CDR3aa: CASKKGLSGNTIYF
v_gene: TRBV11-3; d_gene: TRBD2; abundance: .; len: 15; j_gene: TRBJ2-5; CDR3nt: TGTGCCAGCAGCTTAGATGGGATCGGGAGGGAGACCCAGTACTTC; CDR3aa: CASSLDGIGRETQYF
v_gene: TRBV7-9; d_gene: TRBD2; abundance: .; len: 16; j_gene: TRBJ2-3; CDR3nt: TGTGCCAGCAGCCCTCCAAGGGCAGCGGGAGCGGATACGCAGTATTTT; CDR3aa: CASSPPRAAGADTQYF
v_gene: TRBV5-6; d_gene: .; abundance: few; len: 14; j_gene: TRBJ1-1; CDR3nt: TGTGCCAGCAGCCCACGATCATTGAACACTGAAGCTTTCTTT; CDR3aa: CASSPRSLNTEAFF
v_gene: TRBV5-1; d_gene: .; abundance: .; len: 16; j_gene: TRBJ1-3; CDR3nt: TGCGCCAGCAGCTTGTCGGCTTGGTCAGGAGGAAACACCATATATTTT; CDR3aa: CASSLSAWSGGNTIYF
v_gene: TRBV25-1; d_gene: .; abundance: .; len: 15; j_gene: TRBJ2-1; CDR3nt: TGTGCCAGCGCCCCAACGGTGAGCTCCTACAATGAGCAGTTCTTC; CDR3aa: CASAPTVSSYNEQFF